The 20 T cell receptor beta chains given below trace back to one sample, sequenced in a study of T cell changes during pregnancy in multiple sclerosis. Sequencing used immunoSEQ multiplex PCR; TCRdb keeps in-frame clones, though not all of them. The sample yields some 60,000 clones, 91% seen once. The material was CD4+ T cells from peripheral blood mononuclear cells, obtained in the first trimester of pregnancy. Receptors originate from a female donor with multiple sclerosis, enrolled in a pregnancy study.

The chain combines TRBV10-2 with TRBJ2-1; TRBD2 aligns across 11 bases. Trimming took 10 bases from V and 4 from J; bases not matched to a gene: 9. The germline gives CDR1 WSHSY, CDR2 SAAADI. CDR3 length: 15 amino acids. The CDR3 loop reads CATRSGGAWYNEQFF. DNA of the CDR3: TGCGCCACCCGTAGCGGGGGGGCGTGGTACAATGAGCAGTTCTTC.

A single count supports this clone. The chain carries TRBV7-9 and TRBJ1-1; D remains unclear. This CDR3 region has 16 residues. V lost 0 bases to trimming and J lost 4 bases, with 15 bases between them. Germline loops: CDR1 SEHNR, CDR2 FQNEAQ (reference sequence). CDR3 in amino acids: CASSLAKWRIGTEAFF. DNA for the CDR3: TGTGCCAGCAGCTTAGCGAAATGGAGGATAGGCACTGAAGCTTTCTTT. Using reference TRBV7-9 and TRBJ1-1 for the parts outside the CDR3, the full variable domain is DTGVSQNPRHKITKRGQNVTFRCDPISEHNRLYWYRQTLGQGPEFLTYFQNEAQLEKSRLLSDRFSAERPKGSFSTLEIQRTEQGDSAMYLCASSLAKWRIGTEAFFGQGTRLTVV.

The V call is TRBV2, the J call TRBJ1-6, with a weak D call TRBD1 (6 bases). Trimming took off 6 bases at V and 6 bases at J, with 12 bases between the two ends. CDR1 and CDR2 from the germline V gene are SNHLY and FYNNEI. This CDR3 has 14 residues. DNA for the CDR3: TGTGCCAGCAGAGAAACAGGGTCTAATTCACCCCTCCACTTT. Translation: CASRETGSNSPLHF. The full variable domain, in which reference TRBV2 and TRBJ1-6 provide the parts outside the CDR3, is EPEVTQTPSHQVTQMGQEVILRCVPISNHLYFYWYRQILGQKVEFLVSFYNNEISEKSEIFDDQFSVERPDGSNFTLKIRSTKLEDSAMYFCASRETGSNSPLHFGNGTRLTVT.

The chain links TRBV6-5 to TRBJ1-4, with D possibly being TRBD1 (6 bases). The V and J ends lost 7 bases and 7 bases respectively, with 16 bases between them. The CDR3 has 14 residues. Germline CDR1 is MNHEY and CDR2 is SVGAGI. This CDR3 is CASKITGNGEKLFF. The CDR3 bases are TGTGCCAGCAAAATTACAGGGAATGGTGAAAAACTGTTTTTT.

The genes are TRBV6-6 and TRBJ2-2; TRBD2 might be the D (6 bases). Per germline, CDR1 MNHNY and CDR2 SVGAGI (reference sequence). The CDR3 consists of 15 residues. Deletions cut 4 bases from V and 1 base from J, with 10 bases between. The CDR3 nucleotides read TGTGCCAGCAGTTGGGCGGGGATGAACACCGGGGAGCTGTTTTTT. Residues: CASSWAGMNTGELFF.

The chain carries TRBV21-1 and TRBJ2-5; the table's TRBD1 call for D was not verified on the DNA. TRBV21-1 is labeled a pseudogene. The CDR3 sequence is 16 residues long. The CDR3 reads CASSNLDRGSQETQYF. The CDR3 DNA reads TGTGCCAGCAGCAACCTTGACAGGGGGTCCCAAGAGACCCAGTACTTC.

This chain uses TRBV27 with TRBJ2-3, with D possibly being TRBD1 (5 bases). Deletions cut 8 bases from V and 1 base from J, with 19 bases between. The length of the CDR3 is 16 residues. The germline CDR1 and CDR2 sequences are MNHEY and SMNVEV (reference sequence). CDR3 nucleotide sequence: TGTGCCAGCGGTGTTCTTCAGGGATTCGGCACAGATACGCAGTATTTT. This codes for CASGVLQGFGTDTQYF.

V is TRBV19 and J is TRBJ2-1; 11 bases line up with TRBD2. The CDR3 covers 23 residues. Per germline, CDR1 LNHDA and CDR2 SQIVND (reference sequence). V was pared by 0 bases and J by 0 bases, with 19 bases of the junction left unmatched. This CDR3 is CASSIDPIRGISGGANSYNEQFF. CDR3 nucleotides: TGTGCCAGTAGTATAGATCCTATAAGGGGGATTAGCGGGGGGGCCAACTCCTACAATGAGCAGTTCTTC.

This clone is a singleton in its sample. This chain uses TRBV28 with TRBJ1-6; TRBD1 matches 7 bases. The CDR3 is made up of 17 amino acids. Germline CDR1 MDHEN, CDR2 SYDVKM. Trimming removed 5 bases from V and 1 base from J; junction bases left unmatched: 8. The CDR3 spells CASSEWTGGSYNSPLHF. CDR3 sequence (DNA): TGTGCCAGCAGTGAGTGGACAGGTGGATCCTATAATTCACCCCTCCACTTT.

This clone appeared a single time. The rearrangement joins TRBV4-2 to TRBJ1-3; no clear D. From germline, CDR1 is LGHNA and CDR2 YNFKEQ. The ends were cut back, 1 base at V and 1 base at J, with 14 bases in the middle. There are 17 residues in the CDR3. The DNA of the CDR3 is TGTGCCAGCAGCCAAGTTGAATTGCGAGCGTCTGGAAACACCATATATTTT. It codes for CASSQVELRASGNTIYF.

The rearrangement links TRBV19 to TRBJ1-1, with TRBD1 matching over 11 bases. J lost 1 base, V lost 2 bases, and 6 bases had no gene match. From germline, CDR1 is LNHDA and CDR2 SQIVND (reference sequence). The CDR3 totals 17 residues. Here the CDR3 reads CASSIRRTGGANTEAFF. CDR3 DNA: TGTGCCAGTAGTATAAGGAGGACAGGGGGCGCGAACACTGAAGCTTTCTTT.

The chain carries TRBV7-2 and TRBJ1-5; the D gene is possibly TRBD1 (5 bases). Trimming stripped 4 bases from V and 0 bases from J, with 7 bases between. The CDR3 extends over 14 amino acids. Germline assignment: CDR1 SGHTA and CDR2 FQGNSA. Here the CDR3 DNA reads TGTGCCAGCAGCTCACAGGTTAGCAATCAGCCCCAGCATTTT. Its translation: CASSSQVSNQPQHF.

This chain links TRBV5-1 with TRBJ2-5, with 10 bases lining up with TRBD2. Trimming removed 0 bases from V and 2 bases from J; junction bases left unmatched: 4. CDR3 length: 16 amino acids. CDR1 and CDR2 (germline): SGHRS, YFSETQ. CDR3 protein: CASSLVAGGPQETQYF. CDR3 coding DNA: TGCGCCAGCAGCTTGGTAGCGGGGGGCCCGCAAGAGACCCAGTACTTC.

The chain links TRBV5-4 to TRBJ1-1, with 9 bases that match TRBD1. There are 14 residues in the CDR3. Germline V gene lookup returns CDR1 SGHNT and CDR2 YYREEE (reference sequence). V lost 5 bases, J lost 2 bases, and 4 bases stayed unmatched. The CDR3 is CASSLTGGNTEAFF. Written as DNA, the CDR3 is TGTGCCAGCAGTCTGACAGGGGGAAACACTGAAGCTTTCTTT.

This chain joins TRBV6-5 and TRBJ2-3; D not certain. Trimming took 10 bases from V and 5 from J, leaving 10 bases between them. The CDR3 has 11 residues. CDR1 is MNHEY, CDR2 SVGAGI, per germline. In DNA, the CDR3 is TGTGCCACCCGGGTGATAGATACGCAGTATTTT. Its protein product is CATRVIDTQYF.

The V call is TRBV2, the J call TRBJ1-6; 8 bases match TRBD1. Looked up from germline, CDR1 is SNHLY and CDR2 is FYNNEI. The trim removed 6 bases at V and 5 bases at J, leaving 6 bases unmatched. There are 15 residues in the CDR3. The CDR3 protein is CASSPATGDNSPLHF. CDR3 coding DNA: TGTGCCAGCAGCCCAGCGACAGGGGATAATTCACCCCTCCACTTT. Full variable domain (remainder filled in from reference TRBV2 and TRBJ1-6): EPEVTQTPSHQVTQMGQEVILRCVPISNHLYFYWYRQILGQKVEFLVSFYNNEISEKSEIFDDQFSVERPDGSNFTLKIRSTKLEDSAMYFCASSPATGDNSPLHFGNGTRLTVT.

DNA for the CDR3: TGTGCCACGACCCGTCGGCGACAGGGGGCCCACTATGGCTACACCTTC. This encodes CATTRRRQGAHYGYTF. The chain employs TRBV7-2 and TRBJ1-2, with 10 nucleotides matching TRBD1. The junction had 14 bases not matched to a gene; V was cut back by 10 bases and J by 3 bases. CDR3 size: 16 residues. Germline V gene data show CDR1 as SGHTA and CDR2 as FQGNSA.

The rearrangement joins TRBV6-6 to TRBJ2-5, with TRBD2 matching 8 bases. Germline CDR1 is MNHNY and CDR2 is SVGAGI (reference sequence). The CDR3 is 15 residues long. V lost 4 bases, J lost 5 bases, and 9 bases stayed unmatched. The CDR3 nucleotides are TGTGCCAGCAGTTCGTCCGGGGGGGCCGGGGAGACCCAGTACTTC. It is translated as CASSSSGGAGETQYF.

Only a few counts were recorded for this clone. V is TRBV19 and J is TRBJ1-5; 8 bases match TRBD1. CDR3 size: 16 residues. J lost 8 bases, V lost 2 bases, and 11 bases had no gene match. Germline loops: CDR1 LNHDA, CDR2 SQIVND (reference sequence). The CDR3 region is CASSIILGQGGKPQHF. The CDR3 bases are TGTGCCAGTAGTATAATCCTCGGACAGGGAGGAAAGCCCCAGCATTTT.

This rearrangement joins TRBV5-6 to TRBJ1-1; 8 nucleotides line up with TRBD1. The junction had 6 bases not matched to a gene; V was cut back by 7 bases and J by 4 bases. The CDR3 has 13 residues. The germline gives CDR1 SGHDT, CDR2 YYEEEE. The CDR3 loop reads CASLITGGTEAFF. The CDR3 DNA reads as TGTGCCAGCCTGATTACAGGGGGCACTGAAGCTTTCTTT.